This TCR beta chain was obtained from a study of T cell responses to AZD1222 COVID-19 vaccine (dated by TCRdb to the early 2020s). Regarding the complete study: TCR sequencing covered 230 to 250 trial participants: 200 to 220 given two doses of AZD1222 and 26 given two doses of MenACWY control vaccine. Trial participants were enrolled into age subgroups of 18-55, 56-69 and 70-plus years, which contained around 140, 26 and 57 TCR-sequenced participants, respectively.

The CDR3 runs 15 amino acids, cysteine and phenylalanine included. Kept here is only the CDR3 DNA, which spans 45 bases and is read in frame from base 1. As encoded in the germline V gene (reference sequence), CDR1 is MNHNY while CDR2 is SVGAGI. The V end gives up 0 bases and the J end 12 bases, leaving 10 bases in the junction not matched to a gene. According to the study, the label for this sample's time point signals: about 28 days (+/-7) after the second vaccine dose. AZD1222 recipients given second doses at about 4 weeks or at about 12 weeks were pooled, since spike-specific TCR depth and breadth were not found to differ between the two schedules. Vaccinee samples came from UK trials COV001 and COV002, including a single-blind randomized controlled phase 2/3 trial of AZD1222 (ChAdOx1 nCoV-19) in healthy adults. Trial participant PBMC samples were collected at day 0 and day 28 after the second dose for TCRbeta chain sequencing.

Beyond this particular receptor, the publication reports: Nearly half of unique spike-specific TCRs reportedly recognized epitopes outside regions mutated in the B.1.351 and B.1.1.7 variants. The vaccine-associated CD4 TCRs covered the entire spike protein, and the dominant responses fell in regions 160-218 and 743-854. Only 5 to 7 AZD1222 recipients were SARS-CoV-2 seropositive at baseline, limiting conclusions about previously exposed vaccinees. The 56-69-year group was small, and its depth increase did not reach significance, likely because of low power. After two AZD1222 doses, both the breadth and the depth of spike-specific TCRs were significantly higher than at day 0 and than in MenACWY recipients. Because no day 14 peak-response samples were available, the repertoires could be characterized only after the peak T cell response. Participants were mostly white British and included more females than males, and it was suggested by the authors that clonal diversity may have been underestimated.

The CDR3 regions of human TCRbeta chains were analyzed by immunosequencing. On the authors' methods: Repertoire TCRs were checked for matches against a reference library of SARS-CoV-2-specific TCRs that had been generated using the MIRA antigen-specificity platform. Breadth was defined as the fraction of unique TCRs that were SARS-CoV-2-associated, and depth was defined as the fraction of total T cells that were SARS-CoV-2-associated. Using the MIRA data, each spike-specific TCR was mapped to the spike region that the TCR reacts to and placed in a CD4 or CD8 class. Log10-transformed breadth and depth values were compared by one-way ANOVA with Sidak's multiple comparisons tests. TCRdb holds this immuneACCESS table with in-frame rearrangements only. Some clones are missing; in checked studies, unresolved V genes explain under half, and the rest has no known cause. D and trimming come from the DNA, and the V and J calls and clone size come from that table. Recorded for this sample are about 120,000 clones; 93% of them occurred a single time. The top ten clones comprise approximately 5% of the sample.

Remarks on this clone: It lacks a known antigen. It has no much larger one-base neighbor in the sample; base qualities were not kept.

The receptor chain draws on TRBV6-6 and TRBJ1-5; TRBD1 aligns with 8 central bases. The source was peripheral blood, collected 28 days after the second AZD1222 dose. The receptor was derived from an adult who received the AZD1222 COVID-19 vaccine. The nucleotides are TGTGCCAGCAGTTACTCTCCGGACAGGGCCTTCGTCCAGCATTTT. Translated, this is CASSYSPDRAFVQHF.